This TCR beta chain was sequenced for a study of blood T cell repertoires in COVID-19. Looking at the study overall: The United States, Italy and Spain were the sources of the acute and convalescent COVID-19 samples. Sources were T cells, B-cell-depleted T cells, or PBMCs; the material itself was cDNA or gDNA.

V gave up 4 bases and J gave up 0 bases; unmatched junction bases: 6. Germline CDR1 SGHRS, CDR2 YFSETQ. The CDR3 sequence is 15 residues long. How the authors handled the data: Amplification of reference gene primers provided the estimated nucleated cell counts. Measured with immunoSEQ multiplex PCR; TCRdb has only the in-frame clones, and not every one. V and J calls and clone size are given by that table; D and trimming were obtained from the DNA. Of around 160,000 clones in the sample, 80% to 90% are singletons; the top ten hold approximately 18%. This chain uses TRBV5-1 with TRBJ2-7, with 8 positions matching TRBD2. Sequenced: peripheral blood. The TCR sequence derives from a woman aged 80 or older with acute or convalescent COVID-19. The CDR3 nucleotides are TGCGCCAGCAGCCGTACGGGAGGGCCCTCCTACGAGCAGTACTTC. Translating it yields CASSRTGGPSYEQYF.